Each of the 11 T cell receptor beta chains below was sequenced from the same sample in a study of spatial heterogeneity in lung cancer. Time point given: sample taken at primary tumor resection. General study findings and limits: Counts of expanded alpha and beta TCRs within tumors tracked the tumor nonsynonymous mutation count.

These TCRs' antigens remain unknown. TCRdb passed the 5' RACE reads through MiXCR, listing each CDR3 protein once. The table lists approximately 2,000 distinct CDR3 sequences, just over 3% of them singletons, with about 11% in the top ten. The sample was lung tumor tissue, taken at surgery. The receptors were gathered from a female donor with early-stage non-small cell lung cancer.

This clonotype is judged medium-sized (0.01 to 0.1%). The genes are TRBV29-1 and TRBJ1-4; TRBD1 aligns across 7 bases. With V trimmed by 3 bases and J by 8 bases, 0 bases remained unmatched. CDR1 is SQVTM, CDR2 ANQGSEA, per germline. The CDR3 is 11 residues long. The chain's CDR3 is CSVEDREKLFF. Written as DNA, the CDR3 is TGCAGCGTTGAGGACAGGGAAAAACTGTTTTTT.

This clonotype is medium-sized (0.01 to 0.1%) by share. The rearrangement joins TRBV5-1 to TRBJ2-5; no definite D call. V lost 4 bases, J lost 0 bases, and 4 bases lay in between. Germline assignment: CDR1 SGHRS and CDR2 YFSETQ. This CDR3 contains 12 residues. The CDR3 sequence is CASSPNQETQYF. In DNA, the CDR3 is TGCGCCAGCAGCCCCAACCAAGAGACCCAGTACTTC.

In its sample, this clonotype is medium-sized. The gene calls are TRBV7-8 and TRBJ2-7; 11 bases are shared with TRBD2. Looked up from germline, CDR1 is SGHVS and CDR2 is FQNEAQ. V lost 5 bases to trimming and J lost 2 bases; unmatched junction nucleotides: 5. This CDR3 has 15 residues. CDR3 protein: CASSALSGGAYEQYF. CDR3 DNA: TGTGCCAGCAGCGCCCTTAGCGGGGGGGCCTACGAGCAGTACTTC.

This clonotype rates as medium-sized. The chain employs TRBV7-8 and TRBJ2-4; 10 bases fit TRBD2. This CDR3 contains 15 residues. Germline V gives CDR1 SGHVS, CDR2 FQNEAQ. The V and J ends lost 3 bases and 5 bases, in that order; junction bases with no gene match: 4. The CDR3 coding sequence is TGTGCCAGCAGCTTTTATACTAGCGGGGAAAACATTCAGTACTTC. Protein product: CASSFYTSGENIQYF. Full variable domain (rest looked up from reference TRBV7-8 and TRBJ2-4): GAGVSQSPRYKVAKRGQDVALRCDPISGHVSLFWYQQALGQGPEFLTYFQNEAQLDKSGLPSDRFFAERPEGSVSTLKIQRTQQEDSAVYLCASSFYTSGENIQYFGAGTRLSVL.

In this sample, this clonotype is medium-sized. The rearrangement joins TRBV2 to TRBJ2-7, with a possible D match to TRBD1 (6 bases). CDR1 is SNHLY, CDR2 FYNNEI, per germline. The ends were cut back, 6 bases at V and 2 bases at J, with 17 bases in the middle. The CDR3 is 15 residues long. Here the CDR3 DNA reads TGTGCCAGCAGAGTGGACAGAGGTAAAACCTACGAGCAGTACTTC. Its protein product is CASRVDRGKTYEQYF. The entire variable domain, with the rest obtained from reference TRBV2 and TRBJ2-7, is as follows: EPEVTQTPSHQVTQMGQEVILRCVPISNHLYFYWYRQILGQKVEFLVSFYNNEISEKSEIFDDQFSVERPDGSNFTLKIRSTKLEDSAMYFCASRVDRGKTYEQYFGPGTRLTVT.

By share of the sample, this clonotype is medium-sized. In nucleotides, the CDR3 is TGCGCCAGCAGCCAAGGGGCGGGGCTAAGCACAGATACGCAGTATTTT. This gives the protein CASSQGAGLSTDTQYF. The genes are TRBV4-3 and TRBJ2-3, with D perhaps matching TRBD2 (6 bases). The V end lost 1 base, the J end lost 0 bases, and 11 bases lay between the germline ends. This CDR3 contains 16 residues. CDR1 and CDR2 from the germline V gene are LGHNA and YSLEER.

By share of the sample, this clonotype is medium-sized. J is TRBJ1-2 and V is TRBV6-5, with TRBD1 as a possible D gene (6 bases). This CDR3 spans 11 amino acids. The germline gives CDR1 MNHEY, CDR2 SVGAGI. Trimming took off 6 bases at V and 5 bases at J, with 7 bases between the two ends. CDR3: CASRTGYGYTF. The DNA for the CDR3 is TGTGCCAGCAGGACAGGATATGGCTACACCTTC.

This clonotype qualifies as medium-sized. This rearrangement joins TRBV18 to TRBJ1-1, with 11 bases aligning to TRBD1. The CDR3 is made up of 14 amino acids. CDR1 and CDR2 from the germline V gene are KGHSH and LQKENI. V gave up 6 bases and J gave up 5 bases; unmatched junction bases: 5. The DNA of the CDR3 is TGTGCCAGCTCCGGACAGGGGGCGTTAACTGAAGCTTTCTTT. Residues: CASSGQGALTEAFF.

By share of the sample, this clonotype is medium-sized (0.01 to 0.1%). The CDR3 loop reads CASNGQGATGELFF. The DNA for the CDR3 is TGTGCCAGCAACGGACAGGGGGCCACCGGGGAGCTGTTTTTT. The chain joins TRBV5-6 to TRBJ2-2, with 11 bases fitting TRBD1. This CDR3 has 14 residues. Germline-derived CDR1 and CDR2 are SGHDT and YYEEEE. The V gene end was trimmed by 6 bases and the J gene end by 4 bases; junction bases not matched to a gene: 2.

This clonotype is termed medium-sized. This rearrangement joins TRBV7-2 to TRBJ1-2; the D gene is possibly TRBD1 (6 bases). Looked up from germline, CDR1 is SGHTA and CDR2 is FQGNSA. CDR3 size: 15 residues. V was trimmed by 1 base and J by 4 bases, leaving 13 bases between them. The CDR3 region has the DNA TGTGCCAGCAGCTTAGGAGGGGGGCAGGTCTATGGCTACACCTTC. It is translated as CASSLGGGQVYGYTF.

This clonotype is deemed medium-sized (0.01 to 0.1%). The DNA for the CDR3 is TGTGCCAGCCCCCTCCCCTATAACTATGGCTACACCTTC. Protein sequence: CASPLPYNYGYTF. The chain recombines TRBV5-6 with TRBJ1-2; D is undetermined. Germline CDR1 SGHDT, CDR2 YYEEEE. V was cut by 7 bases and J by 1 base, with 11 bases left in between. The length of the CDR3 is 13 residues.